The 20 T cell receptor beta chains below were found in one sample sequenced in a study of response to subunit inactivated influenza vaccine. A single record per CDR3 protein comes from TCRdb applying MiXCR to the RT-PCR reads. The sample carries 500,000 to 600,000 distinct CDR3 sequences, more than 15% recorded once. The material was CD4+ T cells sorted from PBMCs, obtained approximately 25 months after vaccination. These receptors originate from a man aged 45-69 years who received an inactivated influenza vaccine.

The chain is built from TRBV30 and TRBJ1-6; 10 nucleotides match TRBD1. CDR3 length: 13 residues. Germline V gene sequence: CDR1 GTSNPN, CDR2 SVGIG (reference sequence). Germline trimming cut 4 bases from V and 10 bases from J; bases unmatched to any gene: 4. This chain's CDR3 is CAWIGTGESPLHF. CDR3 DNA: TGTGCCTGGATTGGGACAGGGGAATCACCCCTCCACTTT.

The J gene is TRBJ1-1, the V gene TRBV6-2 or TRBV6-3; D is unclear. Germline lookup yields CDR1 MNHEY and CDR2 SVGEGT. The CDR3 runs to 13 residues. The germline V and J ends were trimmed by 2 bases and 1 base, with 5 bases remaining between them. The CDR3 nucleotides are TGTGCCAGCAGTTACGTTGCGAACACTGAAGCTTTCTTT. It encodes CASSYVANTEAFF.

The rearrangement links TRBV28 to TRBJ2-4; unclear D gene. The V gene's germline CDR1 is MDHEN and CDR2 SYDVKM. Trimming stripped 2 bases from V and 1 base from J, with 9 bases between. There are 15 residues in the CDR3. CDR3 sequence reads: CASSLDPYAKNIQYF. In DNA form, the CDR3 reads TGTGCCAGCAGTTTAGATCCCTACGCCAAAAACATTCAGTACTTC.

This rearrangement joins TRBV18 to TRBJ2-7; the match to TRBD1 covers 9 bases. The germline gives CDR1 KGHSH, CDR2 LQKENI. The J segment lost 4 bases and the V segment lost 6 bases, leaving 10 bases of the junction unmatched. The CDR3 is 15 amino acids. In DNA, the CDR3 is TGTGCCAGCTCCATCTCCGGGACAGGGAATTACGAGCAGTACTTC. Its translation is CASSISGTGNYEQYF.

This chain links TRBV5-6 with TRBJ2-7, with D hard to call. The CDR3 covers 14 residues. Trimming removed 1 base at V and 5 bases at J, with 13 bases between. Germline CDR1 reads SGHDT; CDR2 reads YYEEEE. CDR3 sequence reads: CASSLFVGFDEQYF. The CDR3 DNA reads as TGTGCCAGCAGCTTGTTTGTAGGGTTCGACGAGCAGTACTTC.

This clonotype was picked up a small number of times. This chain joins TRBV27 and TRBJ1-6; tentative D call: TRBD1 (5 bases). The germline CDR1 and CDR2 sequences are MNHEY and SMNVEV (reference sequence). V lost 4 bases and J 5 bases, leaving 9 bases between the germline ends. The CDR3 totals 14 residues. The CDR3 protein is CASSSRQNNSPLHF. The CDR3 region has the DNA TGTGCCAGCAGTTCCCGACAGAATAATTCACCCCTCCACTTT.

The sample holds a few counts of this clonotype. The chain combines TRBV7-7 with TRBJ2-1; either TRBD1 or TRBD2 may supply D (5 bases each). The V gene lost 1 base and the J gene lost 10 bases, with 11 bases spanning the gap. The CDR3 spans 13 residues. The germline V gene encodes CDR1 SSHAT and CDR2 FNYEAQ (reference sequence). In nucleotides, the CDR3 is TGTGCCAGCAGCTTAGGAGGGGTCAGCGAGCAGTTCTTC. Translation: CASSLGGVSEQFF.

This chain links TRBV10-3 with TRBJ2-1, with D maybe TRBD2 (6 bases). CDR3 length equals 12 residues. V dropped 6 bases and J dropped 8 bases, with 11 bases sitting between them. CDR1 is ENHRY and CDR2 is SYGVKD in the germline V gene. This CDR3 reads CAISGSQDEQFF. CDR3 bases: TGTGCCATCAGCGGGAGCCAGGATGAGCAGTTCTTC.

The chain has TRBV7-2 and TRBJ1-5; perhaps TRBD1 as D (6 bases). CDR1 is SGHTA, CDR2 FQGNSA, per germline. The CDR3 has 15 amino acids. Trimming took 0 bases from V and 6 from J, leaving 12 bases between them. CDR3 loop: CASSLASRGRQPQHF. CDR3 DNA: TGTGCCAGCAGCTTAGCGTCTCGGGGGCGTCAGCCCCAGCATTTT.

This clonotype was recorded at least ten times. The rearrangement joins TRBV12-3 or TRBV12-4 to TRBJ2-2; 12 bases agree with TRBD1. V gave up 5 bases and J gave up 5 bases; unmatched junction bases: 9. The CDR3 is 17 residues long. The DNA for the CDR3 is TGTGCCAGCAGTCATACTGGGACAGGGGGCCGAACCGGGGAGCTGTTTTTT. This translates into CASSHTGTGGRTGELFF.

This clonotype was detected many times. The chain couples TRBV5-1 to TRBJ1-1, with a possible D match to TRBD1 (5 bases). Germline-derived CDR1 and CDR2 are SGHRS and YFSETQ. The germline V and J ends were trimmed by 0 bases and 1 base, with 10 bases remaining between them. The CDR3 length is 15 residues. Written as DNA, the CDR3 is TGCGCCAGCAGCTTGGGGGGACGGCGGAACACTGAAGCTTTCTTT. Translating gives CASSLGGRRNTEAFF.

This chain uses TRBV14 with TRBJ2-7, with 11 nucleotides matching TRBD2. The CDR3 is 17 residues long. Germline loops: CDR1 SGHDN, CDR2 FVKESK. Germline trimming cut 3 bases from V and 3 bases from J; bases unmatched to any gene: 10. The CDR3 DNA sequence: TGTGCCAGCAGCCACCGGACTAGCGGGTTACCAATCTACGAGCAGTACTTC. It is translated as CASSHRTSGLPIYEQYF.

There are many counts of this clonotype. V usage is TRBV20-1 and J usage is TRBJ2-5, with no clear D. This CDR3 comprises 11 residues. V was clipped by 5 bases and J by 5 bases, with 9 bases between them. CDR1 DFQATT and CDR2 SNEGSKA come from the germline V gene (reference sequence). The CDR3 nucleotides are TGCAGTGCTCGCCTTTGGGAGACCCAGTACTTC. Residues: CSARLWETQYF.

This chain uses TRBV29-1 with TRBJ2-7; the D is unclear. Trimming removed 5 bases at V and 1 base at J, with 12 bases between. This CDR3 region has 13 residues. Germline CDR1 is SQVTM and CDR2 is ANQGSEA. Here the CDR3 DNA reads TGCAGCGTTATTCATCAAGGGTCCTACGAGCAGTACTTC. It encodes CSVIHQGSYEQYF.

The chain links TRBV5-1 to TRBJ2-5, with 7 bases fitting TRBD2. The trim removed 1 base at V and 1 base at J, leaving 4 bases unmatched. The CDR3 runs 15 residues. The germline V gene has CDR1 SGHRS and CDR2 YFSETQ. This CDR3 is CASSLSGGRQETQYF. The CDR3 DNA sequence: TGCGCCAGCAGCTTGTCGGGGGGTCGCCAAGAGACCCAGTACTTC.

This clonotype was seen once. This chain uses TRBV12-3 or TRBV12-4 with TRBJ1-5, with D possibly matching TRBD1 (6 bases). CDR3 size: 14 residues. V gave up 7 bases and J gave up 6 bases, with 16 bases separating them. CDR3 DNA sequence: TGTGCCAGCAATGGAGGGGACATGAGTCAGCCCCAGCATTTT. Protein sequence: CASNGGDMSQPQHF.

This clonotype appeared a few times. This chain connects TRBV15 to TRBJ2-7, with 7 bases fitting TRBD1. Germline V gene data show CDR1 as LNHNV and CDR2 as YYDKDF (reference sequence). The CDR3 contains 15 residues. The junction had 7 bases not matched to a gene; V was cut back by 5 bases and J by 0 bases. The CDR3 loop reads CATSQDRTGSYEQYF. The CDR3 DNA sequence: TGTGCCACCAGCCAGGACAGGACCGGCTCCTACGAGCAGTACTTC. The full variable domain, its missing parts supplied by reference TRBV15 and TRBJ2-7, is DAMVIQNPRYQVTQFGKPVTLSCSQTLNHNVMYWYQQKSSQAPKLLFHYYDKDFNNEADTPDNFQSRRPNTSFCFLDIRSPGLGDTAMYLCATSQDRTGSYEQYFGPGTRLTVT.

This chain joins TRBV20-1 and TRBJ2-3; D possibly corresponds to TRBD1 (8 bases). The CDR3 length is 15 residues. The V gene lost 5 bases and the J gene lost 0 bases, with 15 bases spanning the gap. The germline gives CDR1 DFQATT, CDR2 SNEGSKA (reference sequence). For the CDR3, the DNA is TGCAGTGCTTTCGGACAGGGAGGGAGCACAGATACGCAGTATTTT. Its protein is CSAFGQGGSTDTQYF.

This sequence joins TRBV29-1 and TRBJ2-7; D is undetermined. This CDR3 has 13 amino acids. V lost 3 bases, J lost 0 bases, and 9 bases lay in between. Germline CDR1 is SQVTM and CDR2 is ANQGSEA. The CDR3 DNA reads TGCAGCGTTGACCACAGTAGCTCCTACGAGCAGTACTTC. It encodes CSVDHSSSYEQYF.

The chain links TRBV4-1 to TRBJ1-2, with D hard to call. Trimming cost V 1 base and J 2 bases, with 11 bases left between them. CDR3 size: 15 residues. Germline loops: CDR1 MGHRA, CDR2 YSYEKL. The chain's CDR3 is CASSQGGVQNYGYTF. CDR3 DNA sequence: TGCGCCAGCAGCCAAGGCGGGGTACAGAACTATGGCTACACCTTC.